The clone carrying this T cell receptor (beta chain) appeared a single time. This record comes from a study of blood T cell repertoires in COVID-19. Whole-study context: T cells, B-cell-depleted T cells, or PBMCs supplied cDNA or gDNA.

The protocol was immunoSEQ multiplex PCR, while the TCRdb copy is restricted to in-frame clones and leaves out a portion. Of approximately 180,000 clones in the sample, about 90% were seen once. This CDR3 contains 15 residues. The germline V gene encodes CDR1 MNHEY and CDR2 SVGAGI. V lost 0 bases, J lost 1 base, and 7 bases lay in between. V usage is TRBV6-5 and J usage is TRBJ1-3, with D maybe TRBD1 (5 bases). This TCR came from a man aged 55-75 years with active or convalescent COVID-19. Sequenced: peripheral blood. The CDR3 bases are TGTGCCAGCAGTTACTCTGGGGGGTCTGGAAACACCATATATTTT. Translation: CASSYSGGSGNTIYF.